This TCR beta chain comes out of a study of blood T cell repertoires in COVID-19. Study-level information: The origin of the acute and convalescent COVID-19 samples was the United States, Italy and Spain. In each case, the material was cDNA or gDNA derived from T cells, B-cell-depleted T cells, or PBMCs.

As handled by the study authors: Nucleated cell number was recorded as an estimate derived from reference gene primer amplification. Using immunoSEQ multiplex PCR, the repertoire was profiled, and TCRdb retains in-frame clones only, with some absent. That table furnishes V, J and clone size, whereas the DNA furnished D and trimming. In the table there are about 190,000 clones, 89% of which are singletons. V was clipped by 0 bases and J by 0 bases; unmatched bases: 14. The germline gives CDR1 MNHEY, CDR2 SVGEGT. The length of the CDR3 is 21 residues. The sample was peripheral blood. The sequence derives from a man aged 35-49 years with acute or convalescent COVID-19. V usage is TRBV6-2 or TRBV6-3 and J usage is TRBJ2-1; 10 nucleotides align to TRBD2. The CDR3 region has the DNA TGTGCCAGCAGTTACTCGAAGGTAGCGGGGGGTCCCCTTAACTCCTACAATGAGCAGTTCTTC. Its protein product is CASSYSKVAGGPLNSYNEQFF.